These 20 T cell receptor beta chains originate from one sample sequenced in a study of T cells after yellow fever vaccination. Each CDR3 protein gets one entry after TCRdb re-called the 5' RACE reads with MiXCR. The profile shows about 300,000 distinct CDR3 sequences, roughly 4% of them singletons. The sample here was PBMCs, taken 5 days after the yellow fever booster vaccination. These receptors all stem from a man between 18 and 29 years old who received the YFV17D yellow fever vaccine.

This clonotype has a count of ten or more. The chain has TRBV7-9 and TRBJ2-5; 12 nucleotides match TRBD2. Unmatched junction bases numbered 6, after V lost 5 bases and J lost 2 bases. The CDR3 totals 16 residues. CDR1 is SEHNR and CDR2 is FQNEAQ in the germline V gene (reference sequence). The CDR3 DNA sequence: TGTGCCAGCAGCCTGTTGACTAGCGGGGGACAAGAGACCCAGTACTTC. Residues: CASSLLTSGGQETQYF.

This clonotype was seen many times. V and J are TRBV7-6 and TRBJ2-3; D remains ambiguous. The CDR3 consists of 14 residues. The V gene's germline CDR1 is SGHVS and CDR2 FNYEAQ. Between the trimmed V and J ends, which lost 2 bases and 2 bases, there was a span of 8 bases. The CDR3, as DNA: TGTGCCAGCAGCTTAAACGGATTCACAGATACGCAGTATTTT. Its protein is CASSLNGFTDTQYF.

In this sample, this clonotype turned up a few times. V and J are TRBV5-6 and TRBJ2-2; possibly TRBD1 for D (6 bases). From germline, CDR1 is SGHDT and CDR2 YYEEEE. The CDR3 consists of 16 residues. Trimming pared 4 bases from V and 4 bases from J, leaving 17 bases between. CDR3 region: CASSPGQIAFTGELFF. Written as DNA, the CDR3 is TGTGCCAGCAGCCCAGGACAGATAGCCTTCACCGGGGAGCTGTTTTTT.

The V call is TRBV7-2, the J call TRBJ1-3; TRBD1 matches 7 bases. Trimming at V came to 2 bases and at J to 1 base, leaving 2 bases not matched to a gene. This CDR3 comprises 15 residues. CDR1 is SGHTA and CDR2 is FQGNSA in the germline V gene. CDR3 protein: CASSLWGQSGNTIYF. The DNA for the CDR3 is TGTGCCAGCAGCTTATGGGGACAGTCTGGAAACACCATATATTTT.

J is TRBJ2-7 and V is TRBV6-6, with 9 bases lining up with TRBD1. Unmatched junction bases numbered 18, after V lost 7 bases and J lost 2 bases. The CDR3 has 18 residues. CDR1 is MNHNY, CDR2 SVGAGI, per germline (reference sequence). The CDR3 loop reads CASNRAGTGTGKTYEQYF. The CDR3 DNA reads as TGTGCCAGCAATCGGGCGGGGACCGGGACAGGGAAAACCTACGAGCAGTACTTC.

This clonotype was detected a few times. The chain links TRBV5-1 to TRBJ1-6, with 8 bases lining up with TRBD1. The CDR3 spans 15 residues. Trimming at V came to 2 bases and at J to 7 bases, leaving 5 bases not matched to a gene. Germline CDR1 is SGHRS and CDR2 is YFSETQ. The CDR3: CASSFRGLSNSPLHF. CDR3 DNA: TGCGCCAGCAGCTTCAGGGGGCTAAGCAATTCACCCCTCCACTTT.

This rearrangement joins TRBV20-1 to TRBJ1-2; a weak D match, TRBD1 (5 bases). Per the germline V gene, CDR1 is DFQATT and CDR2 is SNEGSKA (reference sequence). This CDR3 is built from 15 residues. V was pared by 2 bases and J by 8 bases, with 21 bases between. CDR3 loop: CSARLPGSSRTGYTF. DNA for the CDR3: TGCAGTGCTAGATTGCCAGGGTCTTCCAGAACGGGCTACACCTTC.

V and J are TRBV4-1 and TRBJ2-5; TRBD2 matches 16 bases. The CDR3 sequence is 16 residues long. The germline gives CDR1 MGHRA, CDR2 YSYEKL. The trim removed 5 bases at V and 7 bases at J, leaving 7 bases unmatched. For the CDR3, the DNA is TGCGCCAGCAGCAGCCCGGGACTAGCGGGGGGGTCGACCCAGTACTTC. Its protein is CASSSPGLAGGSTQYF.

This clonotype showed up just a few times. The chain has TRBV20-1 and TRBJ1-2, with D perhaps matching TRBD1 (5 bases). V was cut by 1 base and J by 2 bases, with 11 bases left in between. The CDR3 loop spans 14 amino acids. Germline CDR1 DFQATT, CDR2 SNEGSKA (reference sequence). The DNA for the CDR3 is TGCAGTGCTAGAGTTTCCACAGGAAACTATGGCTACACCTTC. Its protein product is CSARVSTGNYGYTF.

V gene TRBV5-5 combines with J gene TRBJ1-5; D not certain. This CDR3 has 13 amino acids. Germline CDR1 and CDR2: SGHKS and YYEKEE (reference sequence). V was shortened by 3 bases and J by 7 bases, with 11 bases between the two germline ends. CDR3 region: CASSSDPYQPQHF. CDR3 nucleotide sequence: TGTGCCAGCAGCTCAGACCCTTACCAGCCCCAGCATTTT.

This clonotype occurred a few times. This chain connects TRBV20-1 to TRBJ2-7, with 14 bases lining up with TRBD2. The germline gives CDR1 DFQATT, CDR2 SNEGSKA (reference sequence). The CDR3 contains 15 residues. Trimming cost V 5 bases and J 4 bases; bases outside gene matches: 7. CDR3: CSAPTSGGASYEQYF. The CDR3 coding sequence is TGCAGTGCTCCGACTAGCGGGGGGGCATCGTACGAGCAGTACTTC.

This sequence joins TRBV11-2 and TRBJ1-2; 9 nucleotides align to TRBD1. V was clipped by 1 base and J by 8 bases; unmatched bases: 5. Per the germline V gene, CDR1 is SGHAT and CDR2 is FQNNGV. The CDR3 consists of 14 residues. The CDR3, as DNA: TGTGCCAGCAGCTTAGGACAGGGGGGAATAGGCTACACCTTC. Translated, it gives CASSLGQGGIGYTF.

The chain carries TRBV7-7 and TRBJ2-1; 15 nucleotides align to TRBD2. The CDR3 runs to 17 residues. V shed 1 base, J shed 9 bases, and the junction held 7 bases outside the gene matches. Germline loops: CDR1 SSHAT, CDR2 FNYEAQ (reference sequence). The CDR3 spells CASSLGPGLAGGGEQFF. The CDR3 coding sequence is TGTGCCAGCAGCTTAGGCCCGGGACTAGCGGGGGGAGGTGAGCAGTTCTTC.

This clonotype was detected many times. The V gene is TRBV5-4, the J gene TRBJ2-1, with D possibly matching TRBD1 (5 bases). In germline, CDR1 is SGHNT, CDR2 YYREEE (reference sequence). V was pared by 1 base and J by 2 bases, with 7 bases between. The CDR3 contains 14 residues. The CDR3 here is CASSLQGPYNEQFF. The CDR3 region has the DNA TGTGCCAGCAGCTTGCAGGGCCCCTACAATGAGCAGTTCTTC.

CDR3 sequence reads: CSARLSEWAYKRTQYF. The CDR3 DNA reads as TGCAGTGCTAGATTGTCGGAATGGGCTTATAAGAGGACCCAGTACTTC. The V and J genes are TRBV20-1 and TRBJ2-5; D remains unclear. The V and J ends lost 2 bases and 7 bases respectively, with 23 bases between them. Germline V gene data show CDR1 as DFQATT and CDR2 as SNEGSKA (reference sequence). CDR3 length: 16 amino acids.

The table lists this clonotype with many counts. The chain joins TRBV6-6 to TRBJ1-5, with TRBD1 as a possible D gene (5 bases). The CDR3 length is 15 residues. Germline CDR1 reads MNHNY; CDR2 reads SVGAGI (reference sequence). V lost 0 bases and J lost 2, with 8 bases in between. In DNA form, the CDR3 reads TGTGCCAGCAGTTACTCGTTGGGGGGCAATCAGCCCCAGCATTTT. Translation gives CASSYSLGGNQPQHF.

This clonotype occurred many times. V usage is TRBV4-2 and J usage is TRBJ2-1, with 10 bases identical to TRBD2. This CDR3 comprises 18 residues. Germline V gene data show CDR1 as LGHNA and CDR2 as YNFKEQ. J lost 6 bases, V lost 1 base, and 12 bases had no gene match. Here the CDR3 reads CASSQAPLLAGVSNEQFF. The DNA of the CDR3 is TGTGCCAGCAGCCAAGCCCCTCTTCTAGCGGGGGTTAGCAATGAGCAGTTCTTC.

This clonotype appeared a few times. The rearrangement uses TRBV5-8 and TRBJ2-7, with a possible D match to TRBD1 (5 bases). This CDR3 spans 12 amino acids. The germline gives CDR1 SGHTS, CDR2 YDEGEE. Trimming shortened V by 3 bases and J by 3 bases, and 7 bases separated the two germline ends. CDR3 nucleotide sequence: TGTGCCAGCAGCTACGACAGCTACGAGCAGTACGTC. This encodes CASSYDSYEQYV.

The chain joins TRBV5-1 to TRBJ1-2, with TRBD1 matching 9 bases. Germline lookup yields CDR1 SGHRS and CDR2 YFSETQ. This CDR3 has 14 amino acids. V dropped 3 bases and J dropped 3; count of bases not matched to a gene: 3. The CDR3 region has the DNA TGCGCCAGCAGCTGGGACAGGGTAGACTATGGCTACACCTTC. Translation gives CASSWDRVDYGYTF.

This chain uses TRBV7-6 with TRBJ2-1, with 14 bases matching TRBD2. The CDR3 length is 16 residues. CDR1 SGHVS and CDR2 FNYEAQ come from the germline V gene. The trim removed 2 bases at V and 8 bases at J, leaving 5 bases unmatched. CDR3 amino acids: CASSLPPGLAGDEQFF. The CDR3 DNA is TGTGCCAGCAGCTTACCCCCGGGACTAGCGGGGGATGAGCAGTTCTTC.